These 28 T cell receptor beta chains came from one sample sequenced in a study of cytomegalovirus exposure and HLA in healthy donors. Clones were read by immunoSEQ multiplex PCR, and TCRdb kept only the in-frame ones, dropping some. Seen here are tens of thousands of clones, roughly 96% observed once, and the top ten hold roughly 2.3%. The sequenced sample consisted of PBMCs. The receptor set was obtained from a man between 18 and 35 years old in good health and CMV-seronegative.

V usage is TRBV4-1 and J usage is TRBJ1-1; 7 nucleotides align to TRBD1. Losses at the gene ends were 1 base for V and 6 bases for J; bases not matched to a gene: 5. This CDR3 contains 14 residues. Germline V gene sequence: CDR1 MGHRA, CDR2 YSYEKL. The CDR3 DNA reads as TGCGCCAGCAGCCAAGTGATAAGGGGGCCTGAAGCTTTCTTT. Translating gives CASSQVIRGPEAFF.

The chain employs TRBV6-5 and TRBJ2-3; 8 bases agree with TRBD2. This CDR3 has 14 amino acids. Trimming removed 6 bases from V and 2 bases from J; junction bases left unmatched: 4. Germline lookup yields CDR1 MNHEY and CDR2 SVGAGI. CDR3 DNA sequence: TGTGCCAGCAGAAAACTAGCGGCCACAGATACGCAGTATTTT. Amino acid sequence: CASRKLAATDTQYF.

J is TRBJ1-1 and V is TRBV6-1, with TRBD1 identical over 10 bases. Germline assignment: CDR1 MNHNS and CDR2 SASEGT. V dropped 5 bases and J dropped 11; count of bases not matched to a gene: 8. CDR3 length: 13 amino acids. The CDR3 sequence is CASSLTGGARAFF. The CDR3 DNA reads TGTGCCAGCAGTTTGACAGGGGGCGCGAGGGCTTTCTTT.

CDR3 residues: CASSLPGADTQYF. The CDR3, as DNA: TGTGCCAGCAGCCTCCCCGGTGCCGATACGCAGTATTTT. The rearrangement uses TRBV7-9 and TRBJ2-3; D gene unclear. The CDR3 runs 13 residues. With 5 bases removed from V and 6 bases from J, the gap between germline ends came to 12 bases. Germline lookup yields CDR1 SEHNR and CDR2 FQNEAQ (reference sequence).

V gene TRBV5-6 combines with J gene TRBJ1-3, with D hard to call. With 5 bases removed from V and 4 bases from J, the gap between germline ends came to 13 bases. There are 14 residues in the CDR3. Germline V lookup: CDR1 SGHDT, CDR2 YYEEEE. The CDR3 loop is CASRPLRQGNTIYF. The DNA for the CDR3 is TGTGCCAGCAGGCCCCTCAGACAAGGAAACACCATATATTTT.

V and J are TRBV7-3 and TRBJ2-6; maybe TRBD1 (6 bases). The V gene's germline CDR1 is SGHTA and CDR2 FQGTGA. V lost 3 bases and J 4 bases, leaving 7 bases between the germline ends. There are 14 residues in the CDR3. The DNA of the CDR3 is TGTGCCAGCAGCTTTGGGACAGGGGCCAACGTCCTGACTTTC. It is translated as CASSFGTGANVLTF.

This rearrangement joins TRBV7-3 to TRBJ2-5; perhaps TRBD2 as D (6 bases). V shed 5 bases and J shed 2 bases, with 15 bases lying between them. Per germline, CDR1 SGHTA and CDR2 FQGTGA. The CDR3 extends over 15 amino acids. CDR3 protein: CASSQGGGQQETQYF. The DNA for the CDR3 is TGTGCCAGCAGCCAAGGAGGAGGGCAGCAAGAGACCCAGTACTTC.

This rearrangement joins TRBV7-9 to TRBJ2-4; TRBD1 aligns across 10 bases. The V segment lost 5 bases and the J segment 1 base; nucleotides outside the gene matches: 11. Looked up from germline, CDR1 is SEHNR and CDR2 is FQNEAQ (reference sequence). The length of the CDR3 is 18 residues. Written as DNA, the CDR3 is TGTGCCAGCAGCCCTCTGGGACAGGGGATGAAGGCCAAAAACATTCAGTACTTC. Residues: CASSPLGQGMKAKNIQYF. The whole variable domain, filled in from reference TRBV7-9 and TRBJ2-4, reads DTGVSQNPRHKITKRGQNVTFRCDPISEHNRLYWYRQTLGQGPEFLTYFQNEAQLEKSRLLSDRFSAERPKGSFSTLEIQRTEQGDSAMYLCASSPLGQGMKAKNIQYFGAGTRLSVL.

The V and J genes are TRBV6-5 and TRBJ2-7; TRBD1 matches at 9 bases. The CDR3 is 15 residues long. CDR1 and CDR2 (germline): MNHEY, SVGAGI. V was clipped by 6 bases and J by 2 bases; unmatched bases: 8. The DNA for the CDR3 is TGTGCCAGCAGACCCCCGGGACAGGGCGCCTACGAGCAGTACTTC. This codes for CASRPPGQGAYEQYF.

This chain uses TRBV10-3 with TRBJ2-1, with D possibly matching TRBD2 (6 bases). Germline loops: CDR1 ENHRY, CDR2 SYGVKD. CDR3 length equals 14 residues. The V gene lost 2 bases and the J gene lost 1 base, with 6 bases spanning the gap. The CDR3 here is CAISEAGSYNEQFF. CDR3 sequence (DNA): TGTGCCATCAGTGAGGCGGGATCCTACAATGAGCAGTTCTTC.

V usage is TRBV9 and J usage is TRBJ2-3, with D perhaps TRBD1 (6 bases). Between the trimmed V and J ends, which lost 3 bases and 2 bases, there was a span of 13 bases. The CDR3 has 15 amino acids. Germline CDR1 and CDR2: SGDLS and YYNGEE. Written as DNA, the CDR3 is TGTGCCAGCAGCGACCGGGACACCCACACAGATACGCAGTATTTT. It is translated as CASSDRDTHTDTQYF.

CDR3 region: CASSRATSGQITDTQYF. The CDR3 DNA follows: TGCGCCAGCAGCCGCGCAACTAGCGGACAAATAACAGATACGCAGTATTTT. The chain carries TRBV4-1 and TRBJ2-3; 8 bases line up with TRBD2. The length of the CDR3 is 17 residues. V lost 4 bases and J lost 3; bases outside the gene matches: 12. Germline V gene data show CDR1 as MGHRA and CDR2 as YSYEKL.

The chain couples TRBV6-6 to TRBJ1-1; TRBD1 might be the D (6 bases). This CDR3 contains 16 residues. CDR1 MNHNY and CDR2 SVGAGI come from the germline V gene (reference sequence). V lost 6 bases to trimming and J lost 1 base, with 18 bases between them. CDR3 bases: TGTGCCAGCAGCGTAGTATGGGACACGACGAACACTGAAGCTTTCTTT. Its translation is CASSVVWDTTNTEAFF.

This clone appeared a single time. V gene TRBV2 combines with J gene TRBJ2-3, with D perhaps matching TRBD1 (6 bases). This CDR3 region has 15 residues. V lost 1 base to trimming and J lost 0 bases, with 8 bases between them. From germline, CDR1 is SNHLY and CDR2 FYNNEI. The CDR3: CASSEGQASTDTQYF. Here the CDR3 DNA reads TGTGCCAGCAGTGAAGGACAGGCTAGCACAGATACGCAGTATTTT.

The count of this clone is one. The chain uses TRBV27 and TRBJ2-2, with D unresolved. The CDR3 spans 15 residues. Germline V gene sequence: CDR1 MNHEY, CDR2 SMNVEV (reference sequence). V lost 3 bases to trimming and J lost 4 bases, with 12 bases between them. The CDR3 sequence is CASSFEPALTGELFF. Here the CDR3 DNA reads TGTGCCAGCAGTTTTGAGCCAGCGCTCACCGGGGAGCTGTTTTTT.

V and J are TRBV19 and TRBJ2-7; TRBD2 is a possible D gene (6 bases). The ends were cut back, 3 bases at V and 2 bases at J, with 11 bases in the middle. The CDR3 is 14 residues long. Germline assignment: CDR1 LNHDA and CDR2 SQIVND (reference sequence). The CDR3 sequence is CASSILTGAYEQYF. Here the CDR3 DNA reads TGTGCCAGTAGTATCTTAACGGGAGCCTACGAGCAGTACTTC.

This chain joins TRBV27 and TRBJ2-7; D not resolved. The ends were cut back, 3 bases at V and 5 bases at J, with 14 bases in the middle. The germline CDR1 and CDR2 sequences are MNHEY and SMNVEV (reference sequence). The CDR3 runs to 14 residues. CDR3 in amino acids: CASSLALGENEQYF. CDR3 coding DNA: TGTGCCAGCAGTTTGGCACTGGGCGAGAACGAGCAGTACTTC.

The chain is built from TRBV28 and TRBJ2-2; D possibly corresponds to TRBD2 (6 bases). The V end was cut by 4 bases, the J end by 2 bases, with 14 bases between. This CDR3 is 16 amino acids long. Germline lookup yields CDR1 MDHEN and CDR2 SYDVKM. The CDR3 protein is CASSWDAGSNTGELFF. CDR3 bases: TGTGCCAGCAGTTGGGATGCGGGGAGTAACACCGGGGAGCTGTTTTTT. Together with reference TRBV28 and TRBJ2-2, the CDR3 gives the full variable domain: DVKVTQSSRYLVKRTGEKVFLECVQDMDHENMFWYRQDPGLGLRLIYFSYDVKMKEKGDIPEGYSVSREKKERFSLILESASTNQTSMYLCASSWDAGSNTGELFFGEGSRLTVL.

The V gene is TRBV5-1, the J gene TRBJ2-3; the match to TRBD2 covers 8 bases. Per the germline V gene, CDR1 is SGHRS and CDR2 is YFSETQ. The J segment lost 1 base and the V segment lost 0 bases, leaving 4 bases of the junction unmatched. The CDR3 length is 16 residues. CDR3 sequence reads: CASSLGVTSGTDTQYF. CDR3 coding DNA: TGCGCCAGCAGCTTGGGTGTGACTAGCGGCACAGATACGCAGTATTTT.

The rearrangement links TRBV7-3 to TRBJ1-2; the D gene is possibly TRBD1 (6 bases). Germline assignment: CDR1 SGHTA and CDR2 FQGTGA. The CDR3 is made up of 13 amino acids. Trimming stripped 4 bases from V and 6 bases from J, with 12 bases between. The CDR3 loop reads CASSWGGRDGYTF. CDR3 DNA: TGTGCCAGCAGCTGGGGGGGCCGCGATGGCTACACCTTC.

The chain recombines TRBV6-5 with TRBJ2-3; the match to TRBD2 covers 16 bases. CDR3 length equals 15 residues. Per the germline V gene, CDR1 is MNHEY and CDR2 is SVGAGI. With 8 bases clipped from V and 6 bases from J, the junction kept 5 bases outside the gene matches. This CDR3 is CASGPGLAGGDTQYF. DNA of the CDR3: TGTGCCAGCGGCCCGGGACTAGCGGGAGGGGATACGCAGTATTTT.

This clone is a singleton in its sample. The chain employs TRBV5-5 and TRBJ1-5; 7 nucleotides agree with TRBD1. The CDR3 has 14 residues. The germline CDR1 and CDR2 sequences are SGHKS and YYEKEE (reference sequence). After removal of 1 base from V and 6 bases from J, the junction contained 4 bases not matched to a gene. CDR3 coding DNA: TGTGCCAGCAGCTTGCTGACAGGGTCTCAGCCCCAGCATTTT. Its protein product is CASSLLTGSQPQHF.

The CDR3 is CASRTVGLAGASETQYF. In DNA form, the CDR3 reads TGTGCTAGTCGGACCGTAGGACTAGCGGGGGCAAGTGAGACCCAGTACTTC. The rearrangement uses TRBV12-5 and TRBJ2-5; 13 bases align to TRBD2. CDR3 length: 17 residues. Germline CDR1 is LGHNT and CDR2 is FRNRAP. V was pared by 8 bases and J by 5 bases, with 14 bases of the junction left unmatched.

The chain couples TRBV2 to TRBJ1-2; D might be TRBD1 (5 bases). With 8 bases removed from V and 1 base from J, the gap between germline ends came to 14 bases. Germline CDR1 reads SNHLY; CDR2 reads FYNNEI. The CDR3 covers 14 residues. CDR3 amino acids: CASLDETVNYGYTF. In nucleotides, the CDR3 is TGTGCCAGCCTGGATGAGACAGTTAACTATGGCTACACCTTC. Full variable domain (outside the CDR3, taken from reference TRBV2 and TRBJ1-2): EPEVTQTPSHQVTQMGQEVILRCVPISNHLYFYWYRQILGQKVEFLVSFYNNEISEKSEIFDDQFSVERPDGSNFTLKIRSTKLEDSAMYFCASLDETVNYGYTFGSGTRLTVV.

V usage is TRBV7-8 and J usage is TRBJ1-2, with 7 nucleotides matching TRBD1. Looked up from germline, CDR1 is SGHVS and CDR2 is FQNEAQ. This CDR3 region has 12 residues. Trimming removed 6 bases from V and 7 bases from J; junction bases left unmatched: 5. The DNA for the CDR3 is TGTGCCAGCAGTTACAGGGGTGCTGGCTACACCTTC. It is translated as CASSYRGAGYTF.

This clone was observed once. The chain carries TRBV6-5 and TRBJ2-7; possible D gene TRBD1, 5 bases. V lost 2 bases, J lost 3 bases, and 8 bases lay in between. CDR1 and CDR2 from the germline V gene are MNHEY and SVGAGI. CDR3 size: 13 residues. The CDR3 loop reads CASSYGRDYEQYF. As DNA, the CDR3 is TGTGCCAGCAGTTACGGCAGGGACTACGAGCAGTACTTC.

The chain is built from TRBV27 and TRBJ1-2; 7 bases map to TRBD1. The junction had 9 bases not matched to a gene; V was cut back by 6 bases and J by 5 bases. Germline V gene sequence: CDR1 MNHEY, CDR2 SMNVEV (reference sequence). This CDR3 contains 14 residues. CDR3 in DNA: TGTGCCAGCAGCCCCGGGACAGAACCTTATGGCTACACCTTC. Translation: CASSPGTEPYGYTF.

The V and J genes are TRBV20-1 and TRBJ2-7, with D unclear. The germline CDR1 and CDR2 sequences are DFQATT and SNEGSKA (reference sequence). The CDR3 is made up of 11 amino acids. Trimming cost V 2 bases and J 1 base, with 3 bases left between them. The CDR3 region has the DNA TGCAGTGCTAGAATATCCTACGAGCAGTACTTC. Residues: CSARISYEQYF.